This TCR beta chain was identified during a study of cytomegalovirus exposure and HLA in healthy donors. Use of 60 Vbeta and 13 Jbeta primers characterized the PCR. Sequencing used immunoSEQ multiplex PCR; TCRdb keeps in-frame clones, though not all of them. The sample lists approximately 130,000 clones, over 65% occurring once. V shed 6 bases and J 6 bases; nucleotides not matched to a gene: 6. Germline CDR1 ENHRY, CDR2 SYGVKD. The CDR3 covers 13 residues. Worth noting for this clone: Its antigen is currently unknown.

Overall study results and limits: Later work associated approximately 17,000 TCR beta sequences with HLA alleles at 0.05 false discovery rate.

The receptor was derived from a woman in her forties in good health and CMV-seronegative. The specimen was PBMCs. This chain links TRBV10-3 with TRBJ1-1; TRBD1 agrees at 8 bases. The CDR3 nucleotides are TGTGCCATCAGGGACAGGGAGTTCGCTGAAGCTTTCTTT. Its translation is CAIRDREFAEAFF.